Presented here are 29 T cell receptor beta chains from one specimen sequenced in a study of T cell repertoires in cytomegalovirus infection. These receptors have no identified antigens. TCRdb itself ran the reads through MiXCR, one entry per CDR3 protein. In the table there are fewer than 900,000 distinct CDR3 sequences, 25% to 30% of which are singletons. The input for sequencing was cultured CD8+ T cells from PBMCs, taken from culture after CMV antigen stimulation. The receptors here all came from a human donor in good health (CMV status not recorded). Some clones in this sample may be carry-over from other donors' samples.

The genes are TRBV2 and TRBJ2-1, with 7 bases that match TRBD2. Trimming removed 8 bases from V and 4 bases from J; junction bases left unmatched: 5. This CDR3 region has 13 residues. Germline loops: CDR1 SNHLY, CDR2 FYNNEI. This CDR3 is CASGRAAYNEQFF. The CDR3 DNA follows: TGTGCCAGCGGGAGGGCGGCATACAATGAGCAGTTCTTC.

This clonotype was counted at least ten times. V gene TRBV12-3 or TRBV12-4 combines with J gene TRBJ2-1, with TRBD1 identical over 10 bases. The CDR3 is 17 residues long. V shed 3 bases, J shed 4 bases, and the junction held 9 bases outside the gene matches. The chain's CDR3 is CASSFARGQGPYNEQFF. The CDR3 DNA follows: TGTGCCAGCAGTTTTGCCCGGGGACAGGGGCCGTACAATGAGCAGTTCTTC.

The sample holds many counts of this clonotype. The chain recombines TRBV5-6 with TRBJ2-7; 7 bases line up with TRBD1. The CDR3 loop spans 15 amino acids. The germline gives CDR1 SGHDT, CDR2 YYEEEE. V dropped 4 bases and J dropped 2; count of bases not matched to a gene: 9. DNA for the CDR3: TGTGCCAGCAGCAACAGGGGCGCTGGTCCCTACGAGCAGTACGTC. Protein sequence: CASSNRGAGPYEQYV.

Remarks on this clonotype: A much larger clone is a single base away; this may be a read error. The rearrangement links TRBV7-2 to TRBJ2-1; D may be TRBD2 (6 bases). CDR1 SGHTA and CDR2 FQGNSA come from the germline V gene. With 4 bases removed from V and 6 bases from J, the gap between germline ends came to 16 bases. The CDR3 runs to 15 residues. CDR3 sequence: CASSSGGNFFNEQFF. DNA for the CDR3: TGTGCCAGCAGCTCCGGAGGGAACTTTTTCAATGAGCAGTTCTTC.

Ten or more counts support this clonotype. The chain has TRBV7-2 and TRBJ1-3; D uncertain. CDR3 size: 15 residues. Germline V gene lookup returns CDR1 SGHTA and CDR2 FQGNSA. V lost 2 bases, J lost 2 bases, and 10 bases lay in between. The CDR3 nucleotides read TGTGCCAGCAGCTTATCCATGCTCCCTGGAAACACCATATATTTT. It encodes CASSLSMLPGNTIYF.

This clonotype was seen more than once but under ten times. The chain has TRBV27 and TRBJ1-2; D is undetermined. V was pared by 3 bases and J by 7 bases, with 15 bases between. CDR3 length: 14 residues. Per germline, CDR1 MNHEY and CDR2 SMNVEV (reference sequence). This CDR3 reads CASSFGGSPIGYTF. The CDR3 DNA reads TGTGCCAGCAGTTTCGGAGGATCCCCCATTGGCTACACCTTC.

CDR3 region: CASSTREGRYSNQPQHF. The CDR3 nucleotides are TGTGCCAGCAGTACCCGCGAAGGACGGTATAGCAATCAGCCCCAGCATTTT. The rearrangement joins TRBV6-2 or TRBV6-3 to TRBJ1-5, with D unresolved. Trimming removed 5 bases at V and 0 bases at J, with 17 bases between. The V gene's germline CDR1 is MNHEY and CDR2 SVGEGT. The CDR3 is 17 amino acids.

This clonotype was seen at least ten times. The chain combines TRBV6-2 or TRBV6-3 with TRBJ1-5; 11 bases agree with TRBD1. The CDR3 has 19 amino acids. Germline V gene data show CDR1 as MNHEY and CDR2 as SVGEGT. Trimming removed 0 bases from V and 1 base from J; junction bases left unmatched: 8. The CDR3 spells CASSYSRTGGFGSNQPQHF. The CDR3 region has the DNA TGTGCCAGCAGTTACTCGAGGACAGGGGGCTTTGGGAGCAATCAGCCCCAGCATTTT.

This clonotype came up many times. The chain has TRBV7-6 and TRBJ2-1; D perhaps matches TRBD2 (5 bases). CDR1 and CDR2 (germline): SGHVS, FNYEAQ. V lost 0 bases, J lost 9 bases, and 18 bases lay in between. This CDR3 region has 16 residues. The CDR3 here is CASSLAFGGAAGEQFF. CDR3 nucleotides: TGTGCCAGCAGCTTAGCCTTTGGCGGAGCGGCGGGTGAGCAGTTCTTC.

This clonotype was recorded a few times. The chain has TRBV5-1 and TRBJ1-1; D is uncertain. There are 15 residues in the CDR3. Germline V CDR1 and CDR2: SGHRS, YFSETQ. Trimming left V 0 bases short and J 2 bases short, with 11 bases between. The CDR3 bases are TGCGCCAGCAGCTTGGAATTGGGCGGAAACACTGAAGCTTTCTTT. Protein sequence: CASSLELGGNTEAFF.

Ten or more counts support this clonotype. The chain has TRBV7-8 and TRBJ2-1, with D possibly being TRBD1 (5 bases). CDR3 size: 15 residues. Trimming removed 3 bases at V and 6 bases at J, with 15 bases between. Germline CDR1 SGHVS, CDR2 FQNEAQ. DNA of the CDR3: TGTGCCAGCAGCTTGATTGTAACAGGAACCAATGAGCAGTTCTTC. It is translated as CASSLIVTGTNEQFF.

The V call is TRBV11-2, the J call TRBJ2-1; no firm D call. Trimming removed 5 bases from V and 7 bases from J, with 15 bases in between. The CDR3 loop spans 14 amino acids. The germline CDR1 and CDR2 sequences are SGHAT and FQNNGV. CDR3 amino acids: CASSLVTDQNEQFF. The CDR3 nucleotides are TGTGCCAGCAGCCTAGTCACAGATCAAAATGAGCAGTTCTTC. Full variable domain (outside the CDR3, taken from reference TRBV11-2 and TRBJ2-1): EAGVAQSPRYKIIEKRQSVAFWCNPISGHATLYWYQQILGQGPKLLIQFQNNGVVDDSQLPKDRFSAERLKGVDSTLKIQPAKLEDSAVYLCASSLVTDQNEQFFGPGTRLTVL.

This clonotype was counted between two and nine times. As DNA, the CDR3 is TGTGCCAGCAGTGAGACCTTGGGACAGATCAGCTCCTACGAGCAGTACTTC. Residues: CASSETLGQISSYEQYF. The chain carries TRBV27 and TRBJ2-7; 7 positions agree with TRBD1. Germline V gene sequence: CDR1 MNHEY, CDR2 SMNVEV (reference sequence). The CDR3 runs 17 residues. V gave up 5 bases and J gave up 0 bases; unmatched junction bases: 13.

This clonotype appeared a few times. The chain couples TRBV15 to TRBJ1-4, with 10 bases fitting TRBD1. With 1 base clipped from V and 7 bases from J, the junction kept 6 bases outside the gene matches. The CDR3 totals 16 residues. CDR1 is LNHNV, CDR2 YYDKDF, per germline (reference sequence). The CDR3 DNA reads as TGTGCCACCAGCAGAGGGGCGGGACAGGGGAGTGAAAAACTGTTTTTT. It specifies CATSRGAGQGSEKLFF.

The chain employs TRBV20-1 and TRBJ1-6, with D hard to call. The CDR3 extends over 12 amino acids. Germline V gene data show CDR1 as DFQATT and CDR2 as SNEGSKA (reference sequence). The V end lost 6 bases, the J end lost 11 bases, and 14 bases lay between the germline ends. CDR3: CSAPVPLAPLHF. CDR3 nucleotide sequence: TGCAGTGCCCCCGTCCCCTTGGCACCCCTCCACTTT.

The CDR3 sequence is CASSASGTSWGSEQFF. The CDR3 DNA is TGTGCCAGCAGTGCATCCGGGACATCTTGGGGTAGTGAGCAGTTCTTC. J is TRBJ2-1 and V is TRBV12-3 or TRBV12-4; maybe TRBD1 (6 bases). The V end was cut by 5 bases, the J end by 9 bases, with 23 bases between. CDR3 size: 16 residues.

The chain uses TRBV7-6 and TRBJ2-3; D is perhaps TRBD2 (6 bases). Germline loops: CDR1 SGHVS, CDR2 FNYEAQ. CDR3 length equals 17 residues. V was cut by 3 bases and J by 11 bases, with 27 bases left in between. This CDR3 reads CASSFYPAGINSSVQYF. Here the CDR3 DNA reads TGTGCCAGCAGCTTTTATCCGGCGGGGATTAATTCGTCTGTGCAGTATTTT.

The rearrangement joins TRBV11-2 to TRBJ2-2, with D tentatively TRBD2 (6 bases). Trimming left V 3 bases short and J 8 bases short, with 13 bases between. This CDR3 region has 14 residues. Germline CDR1 and CDR2: SGHAT and FQNNGV. The CDR3 sequence is CASSLGLSRGELFF. CDR3 coding DNA: TGTGCCAGCAGCTTGGGACTCTCAAGGGGGGAGCTGTTTTTT. Based on the CDR3 plus reference TRBV11-2 and TRBJ2-2, the full variable domain is EAGVAQSPRYKIIEKRQSVAFWCNPISGHATLYWYQQILGQGPKLLIQFQNNGVVDDSQLPKDRFSAERLKGVDSTLKIQPAKLEDSAVYLCASSLGLSRGELFFGEGSRLTVL.

This rearrangement joins TRBV7-9 to TRBJ2-2; D remains unclear. Deletions cut 3 bases from V and 4 bases from J, with 9 bases between. The CDR3 runs 14 residues. Germline assignment: CDR1 SEHNR and CDR2 FQNEAQ (reference sequence). CDR3 in DNA: TGTGCCAGCAGCTTCACGGCGTCCACCGGGGAGCTGTTTTTT. As protein: CASSFTASTGELFF. Together with reference TRBV7-9 and TRBJ2-2, the CDR3 gives the full variable domain: DTGVSQNPRHKITKRGQNVTFRCDPISEHNRLYWYRQTLGQGPEFLTYFQNEAQLEKSRLLSDRFSAERPKGSFSTLEIQRTEQGDSAMYLCASSFTASTGELFFGEGSRLTVL.

The J gene is TRBJ2-7, the V gene TRBV24-1; D is unresolved. The germline V and J ends were trimmed by 1 base and 6 bases, with 6 bases remaining between them. The CDR3 contains 12 residues. Germline CDR1 KGHDR, CDR2 SFDVKD. The CDR3 DNA sequence: TGTGCCACCAGTGATTTTGGGGTCGAGCAGTACTTC. Its translation is CATSDFGVEQYF.

About this clonotype: This sequence may be a read error, since a much larger clone differs from it by one base. This chain uses TRBV7-4 with TRBJ2-2; D not certain. CDR1 SGHVT and CDR2 SQSDAQ come from the germline V gene. The CDR3 totals 13 residues. V gave up 4 bases and J gave up 4 bases, with 7 bases separating them. As DNA, the CDR3 is TGTGCCAGCAGCTACGGCCTCACCGGGGAGCTGTTTTTT. Translation gives CASSYGLTGELFF.

Note on this clonotype: One junction end disagrees with the germline gene, perhaps due to a read error. The chain uses TRBV7-9 and TRBJ1-6; D may be TRBD1 (6 bases). Germline V gene data show CDR1 as SEHNR and CDR2 as FQNEAQ (reference sequence). CDR3 size: 14 residues. The CDR3 sequence is CASSLDRKFAPLHF. As DNA, the CDR3 is TGTGCCAGCAGTTTAGACAGGAAGTTTGCACCCCTCCACTTT.

To note about this clonotype: It may be a read error: a sequence one base away is much more abundant. The V and J genes are TRBV12-3 or TRBV12-4 and TRBJ2-7; no reliable D call. V was trimmed by 4 bases and J by 0 bases, leaving 7 bases between them. The CDR3 has 13 residues. The CDR3 nucleotides read TGTGCCAGCAGTTACGTGAGCTCCTACGAGCAGTACTTC. It specifies CASSYVSSYEQYF.

This clonotype showed up many times. The chain is built from TRBV7-2 and TRBJ2-5, with 9 bases aligning to TRBD1. CDR1 is SGHTA, CDR2 FQGNSA, per germline. Trimming cost V 5 bases and J 5 bases; bases outside gene matches: 9. The CDR3 covers 15 residues. The DNA of the CDR3 is TGTGCCAGCAGCGCCCACAGGGGGCGAGGGGAGACCCAGTACTTC. It is translated as CASSAHRGRGETQYF.

This clonotype was seen once. The chain is built from TRBV2 and TRBJ1-4; maybe TRBD1 (5 bases). Trimming shortened V by 6 bases and J by 3 bases, and 11 bases separated the two germline ends. The CDR3 is made up of 14 amino acids. Germline V gene sequence: CDR1 SNHLY, CDR2 FYNNEI. The CDR3 loop is CASRGTASNEKLFF. The CDR3 nucleotides read TGTGCCAGCAGGGGGACGGCCTCTAATGAAAAACTGTTTTTT.

This chain connects TRBV4-3 to TRBJ1-2, with D hard to call. The CDR3 consists of 14 residues. CDR1 LGHNA and CDR2 YSLEER come from the germline V gene. Trimming shortened V by 4 bases and J by 1 base, and 10 bases separated the two germline ends. CDR3 protein: CASSPSLNNYGYTF. CDR3 in DNA: TGCGCCAGCAGCCCCTCTCTGAATAACTATGGCTACACCTTC.

The chain has TRBV6-5 and TRBJ2-2, with D hard to call. CDR1 and CDR2 from the germline V gene are MNHEY and SVGAGI. Trimming removed 2 bases at V and 3 bases at J, with 10 bases between. The CDR3 runs 15 residues. The CDR3 reads CASSYTPPYTGELFF. CDR3 DNA: TGTGCCAGCAGTTACACACCTCCCTACACCGGGGAGCTGTTTTTT.

This clonotype was counted between two and nine times. In DNA, the CDR3 is TGTGCCAGCAGGTTTTCGGACGGGCTCTCCTACGAGCAGTACTTC. Translating gives CASRFSDGLSYEQYF. This chain links TRBV12-3 or TRBV12-4 with TRBJ2-7, with no clear D. V dropped 6 bases and J dropped 0 bases, with 15 bases sitting between them. This CDR3 has 15 residues.

This chain joins TRBV10-3 and TRBJ2-6; tentative D call: TRBD2 (7 bases). Trimming stripped 3 bases from V and 0 bases from J, with 21 bases between. The CDR3 is 20 residues long. The V gene's germline CDR1 is ENHRY and CDR2 SYGVKD. CDR3 in DNA: TGTGCCATCAGTGACCCCTGGGGGGGGCCTACCCCCTCTGGGGCCAACGTCCTGACTTTC. Protein sequence: CAISDPWGGPTPSGANVLTF.